This T cell receptor (beta chain) came from a study of glioma-infiltrating T cells after dendritic cell vaccination (dated by TCRdb to the mid-2010s). Background for the entire study: The cohort included about 15 glioblastoma patients drawn from Phase I and II dendritic cell vaccination trials, of whom 9 were newly diagnosed and 6 had recurrent disease. Between the early 2000s and the early 2010s, the patients were given dendritic cell vaccination pulsed with autologous tumor lysate. The vaccine consisted of monocyte-derived dendritic cells cultured roughly 7 days with IL-4 and GM-CSF, then pulsed overnight with autologous tumor lysate. Patients received three intradermal dendritic cell vaccine injections at biweekly intervals in the arm below the axilla. In glioblastoma patients vaccinated with dendritic cells, deep sequencing of TCR beta CDR3 regions served to measure the amount of tumor-infiltrating lymphocytes and to compare repertoires between tumor and blood. TCR sequencing metrics, including TIL content and tumor-blood repertoire overlap, were correlated with survival after dendritic cell vaccination.

The immunoSEQ assay amplified TCRB CDR3 regions from about 2 micrograms of genomic DNA, or from all available DNA when less than that amount was available. For multiplex PCR, 60 forward primers for TCR V beta segments and 13 reverse primers for J beta segments were used. To estimate reads per starting template, synthetic control templates were spiked into each sample at limiting dilution. The Illumina HiSeq System generated sequencing reads of 87 bp. In the paper's pipeline: PCR and sequencing errors were removed by merging closely related sequences with a nearest neighbor algorithm. TCR overlap was defined as the percentage of unique tumor TCR beta sequences that were also found in the peripheral blood of the same patient. The table was pulled from immuneACCESS by TCRdb, which kept in-frame rearrangements only. Such tables lose some clones; where checked, under half of the loss comes from unresolved V genes, and the rest has no known cause. V, J and clone size derive from that table, while D and trimming were established from the DNA sequence. The sample includes fewer than 50,000 clones, with over 75% observed a single time. Over 10% of the sample rests with the top ten.

The research as a whole found: No direct relationship between TCR clonality and survival was found, suggesting that a diverse polyclonal response may matter. The cohort was small and heterogeneous, few patients had complete blood and tumor sets, and even fewer had initial-recurrent tumor pairs. After dendritic cell vaccination, a higher estimated pretreatment TIL content predicted longer time to progression and overall survival. The three-group TCR overlap response model was characterized as speculative, and prospective validation of the model was stated to be required.

The sample holds a few counts of this clone. What this receptor recognizes is not known. Per-nucleotide qualities are absent, and no much larger clonotype sits a single base away. To be selected, patients needed enough residual fresh-frozen tumor tissue and more than two years of available survival data. An isocitrate dehydrogenase mutation was not carried by any of the glioblastoma patients, although molecular status was otherwise variable. PBMC were collected before vaccination, two weeks after the third vaccination, and at tumor progression when it occurred. The Qiagen DNeasy Blood extraction Kit was used for extraction of genomic DNA. Specimen: blood, collected before dendritic cell vaccination. This receptor was identified in a human donor with glioblastoma.

The DNA reads as follows: TGCGCCAGCAGCCGTACGACAGGATTAAATCAGCCCCAGCATTTT. The encoded protein is CASSRTTGLNQPQHF. The sequence joins TRBV5-1 to TRBJ1-5; a tentative D call is TRBD1 (6 bases match). The CDR3 runs 15 amino acids, cysteine and phenylalanine included. Solely the CDR3 DNA is kept, with 45 bases framed from the first base. The germline ends are 15 bases apart after V is trimmed by 4 bases and J by 4 bases. Via the germline V gene, CDR1 is SGHRS and CDR2 YFSETQ. The reference TRBV5-1 and TRBJ1-5 proteins fill in what lies around the CDR3, so the full variable domain reads KAGVTQTPRYLIKTRGQQVTLSCSPISGHRSVSWYQQTPGQGLQFLFEYFSETQRNKGNFPGRFSGRQFSNSRSEMNVSTLELGDSALYLCASSRTTGLNQPQHFGDGTRLSIL.